This T cell receptor beta chain comes out of a study of blood T cell repertoires in COVID-19. Looking at the study overall: COVID-19 samples from acute and convalescent phases originated in the United States, Italy and Spain. From T cells, B-cell-depleted T cells, or PBMCs came the material, which was cDNA or gDNA.

Trimming removed 0 bases from V and 4 bases from J, with 17 bases in between. Per the germline V gene, CDR1 is GTSNPN and CDR2 is SVGIG (reference sequence). This CDR3 comprises 16 residues. Authors' methods: How many nucleated cells were present was estimated from reference gene primer amplification. Using immunoSEQ multiplex PCR, the repertoire was profiled, and TCRdb retains in-frame clones only, with some absent. For V, J and clone size, that table is used; D and trimming come from the DNA. The table lists roughly 250,000 clones, roughly three quarters of them singletons, with roughly 4% in the top ten.

This receptor was taken from a middle-aged woman with active or convalescent COVID-19. The chain joins TRBV30 to TRBJ2-3; D is possibly TRBD2 (5 bases). Source material: peripheral blood. CDR3 nucleotides: TGTGCCTGGAGTGTAGCAAAGGCCGAGGGCCCAGATACGCAGTATTTT. This encodes CAWSVAKAEGPDTQYF.